The 21 T cell receptor beta chains in this list originate from one sample, sequenced in a study of shared clonotypes between healthy human individuals. The assay was immunoSEQ multiplex PCR, and TCRdb's table has in-frame clones only and misses some. Of around 700,000 clones listed, 72% are singletons. Material: memory CD4+ T cells sorted from blood. Subset denoted: CD45RA-negative fraction. These receptors all come from a woman aged 25 to 39 in good health.

As concerns this clone: At the DNA level, this CDR3 is encoded by other sequences in the same sample as well. This chain joins TRBV18 and TRBJ1-1, with D uncertain. Germline V gene lookup returns CDR1 KGHSH and CDR2 LQKENI. Between the trimmed V and J ends, which lost 3 bases and 1 base, there was a span of 3 bases. This CDR3 region has 12 residues. The CDR3 nucleotides are TGTGCCAGCTCACCCCCGAACACTGAAGCTTTCTTT. Encoded protein: CASSPPNTEAFF.

The rearrangement joins TRBV10-3 to TRBJ1-2; D is uncertain. Per the germline V gene, CDR1 is ENHRY and CDR2 is SYGVKD. This CDR3 comprises 15 residues. Trimming removed 0 bases from V and 2 bases from J, with 10 bases in between. For the CDR3, the DNA is TGTGCCATCAGTGAGTCGCAGGCTGGGAACTATGGCTACACCTTC. This gives the protein CAISESQAGNYGYTF.

V gene TRBV28 combines with J gene TRBJ1-1, with D maybe TRBD1 (5 bases). Trimming pared 5 bases from V and 1 base from J, leaving 8 bases between. The CDR3 has 13 residues. CDR1 and CDR2 (germline): MDHEN, SYDVKM. CDR3 DNA: TGTGCCAGCAGTGGGACGTCGAACACTGAAGCTTTCTTT. Protein sequence: CASSGTSNTEAFF.

V gene TRBV6-6 combines with J gene TRBJ2-5; D may be TRBD2 (5 bases). The J call may be in error: the DNA end matches TRBJ2-7 better. Looked up from germline, CDR1 is MNHNY and CDR2 is SVGAGI (reference sequence). The CDR3 totals 15 residues. The CDR3 bases are TGTGCCAGCAGTTACTCTAGCGCACTTTCCTACGAGCAGTACTTC. It translates to CASSYSSALSYEQYF.

The V gene is TRBV10-1, the J gene TRBJ1-5; 10 nucleotides agree with TRBD1. The length of the CDR3 is 15 residues. J lost 3 bases, V lost 6 bases, and 5 bases had no gene match. Germline V lookup: CDR1 WNHNN, CDR2 SYGVQD (reference sequence). The CDR3 DNA is TGCGCCAGCAGCCCGGGACAGGGGTTCAATCAGCCCCAGCATTTT. Protein product: CASSPGQGFNQPQHF.

CDR3 sequence (DNA): TGTGCCAGCAGCCCCGGTCGGGGAGGGGAGACCCAGTACTTC. This encodes CASSPGRGGETQYF. This chain joins TRBV2 and TRBJ2-5; TRBD2 matches 7 bases. CDR1 and CDR2 from the germline V gene are SNHLY and FYNNEI. The CDR3 sequence is 14 residues long. Unmatched junction bases numbered 9, after V lost 6 bases and J lost 5 bases.

The gene calls are TRBV19 and TRBJ2-1; 7 bases fit TRBD1. Per the germline V gene, CDR1 is LNHDA and CDR2 is SQIVND (reference sequence). There are 17 residues in the CDR3. The trim removed 2 bases at V and 0 bases at J, leaving 7 bases unmatched. CDR3 nucleotides: TGTGCCAGTAGTATATCGGGACAGATGAGCTCCTACAATGAGCAGTTCTTC. Amino acid sequence: CASSISGQMSSYNEQFF. The full variable domain, its missing parts supplied by reference TRBV19 and TRBJ2-1, is DGGITQSPKYLFRKEGQNVTLSCEQNLNHDAMYWYRQDPGQGLRLIYYSQIVNDFQKGDIAEGYSVSREKKESFPLTVTSAQKNPTAFYLCASSISGQMSSYNEQFFGPGTRLTVL.

This clone was seen more than once but under ten times. The chain employs TRBV18 and TRBJ2-1; either TRBD1 or TRBD2 may fit D (5 bases each). The V gene's germline CDR1 is KGHSH and CDR2 LQKENI. V was trimmed by 2 bases and J by 7 bases, leaving 12 bases between them. The CDR3 totals 14 residues. The CDR3 protein is CASSPTGTGNEQFF. CDR3 nucleotide sequence: TGTGCCAGCTCACCAACCGGGACCGGGAATGAGCAGTTCTTC.

The chain links TRBV11-3 to TRBJ2-2, with unresolved D. Germline V CDR1 and CDR2: SGHNT, YENEEA. The CDR3 sequence is 18 residues long. Between the trimmed V and J ends, which lost 5 bases and 7 bases, there was a span of 26 bases. Here the CDR3 DNA reads TGTGCCAGCAGCCGTAAATATACGAGACTCGATCCCGGCGGGGAGCTGTTTTTT. It yields the protein CASSRKYTRLDPGGELFF.

The J gene is TRBJ2-7, the V gene TRBV27, with D maybe TRBD1 (5 bases). The CDR3 is 13 amino acids. The germline V and J ends were trimmed by 0 bases and 6 bases, with 9 bases remaining between them. Germline assignment: CDR1 MNHEY and CDR2 SMNVEV (reference sequence). CDR3 amino acids: CASSLSQGFEQYF. Written as DNA, the CDR3 is TGTGCCAGCAGTTTATCCCAGGGTTTCGAGCAGTACTTC.

This chain uses TRBV5-1 with TRBJ2-3; 10 positions agree with TRBD1. CDR1 and CDR2 from the germline V gene are SGHRS and YFSETQ. The V gene end was trimmed by 4 bases and the J gene end by 6 bases; junction bases not matched to a gene: 5. This CDR3 contains 14 residues. The CDR3 is CASSPGQGSDTQYF. The CDR3 DNA reads TGCGCCAGCAGCCCGGGACAGGGGTCCGATACGCAGTATTTT.

In its sample, this clone was seen many times. J is TRBJ1-2 and V is TRBV7-3; D not certain. V dropped 6 bases and J dropped 8 bases, with 16 bases sitting between them. The CDR3 is made up of 13 amino acids. CDR1 SGHTA and CDR2 FQGTGA come from the germline V gene. The CDR3 here is CASSPSNARGYTF. DNA for the CDR3: TGTGCCAGCAGTCCGTCCAACGCGAGAGGCTACACCTTC.

J is TRBJ1-2 and V is TRBV6-6; D might be TRBD1 (6 bases). The CDR3 length is 16 residues. V lost 6 bases, J lost 4 bases, and 21 bases lay in between. Germline CDR1 is MNHNY and CDR2 is SVGAGI (reference sequence). The CDR3 nucleotides read TGTGCCAGCAGCCCCCGGGGGGGCAGTCTAGGCTATGGCTACACCTTC. This translates into CASSPRGGSLGYGYTF.

The rearrangement uses TRBV6-1 and TRBJ2-7; 7 nucleotides line up with TRBD2. CDR3 size: 15 residues. V gave up 4 bases and J gave up 4 bases; unmatched junction bases: 10. Germline V gene data show CDR1 as MNHNS and CDR2 as SASEGT. CDR3 in DNA: TGTGCCAGCAGTGTAGAAGGTCTAGCGGATTACGAGCAGTACTTC. Translating gives CASSVEGLADYEQYF.

V and J are TRBV27 and TRBJ1-2; the match to TRBD1 covers 9 bases. There are 15 residues in the CDR3. The V gene end was trimmed by 6 bases and the J gene end by 4 bases; junction bases not matched to a gene: 9. Germline V CDR1 and CDR2: MNHEY, SMNVEV (reference sequence). The CDR3 region has the DNA TGTGCCAGCAGCCCCGGGGACAGGGAGTCCTATGGCTACACCTTC. Translated: CASSPGDRESYGYTF.

On this clone itself: The same CDR3 arises from other DNA sequences in this sample as well. The chain recombines TRBV28 with TRBJ1-5; D is unresolved. The CDR3 length is 11 residues. Germline CDR1 reads MDHEN; CDR2 reads SYDVKM. The V gene lost 4 bases and the J gene lost 7 bases, with 5 bases spanning the gap. The CDR3 DNA sequence: TGTGCCAGCAGTTCCAGACAGCCCCAGCATTTT. Amino acid sequence: CASSSRQPQHF. The full variable domain, in which reference TRBV28 and TRBJ1-5 provide the parts outside the CDR3, is DVKVTQSSRYLVKRTGEKVFLECVQDMDHENMFWYRQDPGLGLRLIYFSYDVKMKEKGDIPEGYSVSREKKERFSLILESASTNQTSMYLCASSSRQPQHFGDGTRLSIL.

CDR3 DNA: TGTGCCAGCAGTGATTTGCGGACAGACTACGAGCAGTACTTC. Translated: CASSDLRTDYEQYF. The chain joins TRBV6-1 to TRBJ2-7, with D perhaps matching TRBD1 (6 bases). Trimming removed 3 bases at V and 3 bases at J, with 12 bases between. The CDR3 has 14 residues. Looked up from germline, CDR1 is MNHNS and CDR2 is SASEGT.

CDR3 in amino acids: CASSDGPGARETQYF. In DNA, the CDR3 is TGTGCCAGCAGTGATGGACCGGGGGCGAGAGAGACCCAGTACTTC. The chain carries TRBV2 and TRBJ2-5; D possibly matches TRBD1 or TRBD2 (6 bases each). Deletions cut 3 bases from V and 4 bases from J, with 15 bases between. Per the germline V gene, CDR1 is SNHLY and CDR2 is FYNNEI. This CDR3 region has 15 residues.

This clone was observed once. V gene TRBV30 combines with J gene TRBJ1-5, with a possible D match to TRBD1 (5 bases). The germline V gene encodes CDR1 GTSNPN and CDR2 SVGIG (reference sequence). Trimming shortened V by 5 bases and J by 0 bases, and 11 bases separated the two germline ends. The CDR3 runs 14 residues. The CDR3 sequence is CAWPGRGSNQPQHF. In nucleotides, the CDR3 is TGTGCCTGGCCAGGGCGAGGTAGCAATCAGCCCCAGCATTTT.

The gene calls are TRBV28 and TRBJ2-6, with unresolved D. Germline loops: CDR1 MDHEN, CDR2 SYDVKM. This CDR3 is built from 16 residues. Trimming left V 5 bases short and J 5 bases short, with 16 bases between. CDR3 in amino acids: CASSIRVTGRANVLTF. CDR3 in DNA: TGTGCCAGCAGTATAAGGGTCACCGGAAGGGCCAACGTCCTGACTTTC.

The chain joins TRBV5-1 to TRBJ2-1; 8 nucleotides line up with TRBD2. This CDR3 contains 15 residues. With V trimmed by 0 bases and J by 5 bases, 4 bases remained unmatched. CDR1 and CDR2 (germline): SGHRS, YFSETQ. As DNA, the CDR3 is TGCGCCAGCAGCTTGGACGGGAGGGCCAACAATGAGCAGTTCTTC. It translates to CASSLDGRANNEQFF.